The source of this T cell receptor beta chain is a study of yellow fever vaccine responses in identical twins. General study findings and limits: Twins reportedly appeared to share part of their vaccine T cell response while keeping part individual.

MiXCR, run by TCRdb on the RT-PCR reads, gives a single entry per CDR3 protein. The table lists more than 1,000 distinct CDR3 sequences, almost 85% of them singletons. The V end lost 4 bases, the J end lost 2 bases, and 6 bases lay between the germline ends. This CDR3 region has 14 residues. Germline CDR1 reads SGHNT; CDR2 reads YENEEA. Details on this clonotype: Its antigen is currently unknown.

The sample was T cells from blood (PBMCs), unsorted or a sorted subset (not recorded which), taken before or after yellow fever vaccination (not recorded which). This sequence joins TRBV11-3 and TRBJ2-6; D unresolved. This sequence was found in a female donor who received the yellow fever vaccine. CDR3 nucleotides: TGTGCCAGCAGCTCAGGTCCTGGGGCCAACGTCCTGACTTTC. Its translation: CASSSGPGANVLTF.